These 26 T cell receptor beta chains share one sample of origin, sequenced in a study of a mutant IDH1 vaccine in newly diagnosed glioma. No antigen has been identified for these receptors. Some clones are missing from TCRdb's copy, which holds only in-frame ones; the method was immunoSEQ multiplex PCR. The data contain about 50,000 clones, 84% of them singletons. The sample's time point: week 35, safety follow-up. Mutant IDH1 20-mer peptide, at 300 ug, made up each vaccine dose, with topical imiquimod. Sequencing was performed on PBMCs, taken from a glioma patient whose treatment included an IDH1 peptide vaccine. The origin of the receptors is a woman aged 18-29 years with glioma.

The CDR3 loop is CASSLEISGNTIYF. The CDR3 region has the DNA TGTGCCAGCAGCTTAGAGATCTCTGGAAACACCATATATTTT. The chain has TRBV7-8 and TRBJ1-3, with D unclear. CDR3 length: 14 residues. Trimming left V 1 base short and J 0 bases short, with 4 bases between. Germline V gene lookup returns CDR1 SGHVS and CDR2 FQNEAQ.

V and J are TRBV19 and TRBJ2-7; D is undetermined. The CDR3 totals 11 residues. CDR1 is LNHDA and CDR2 is SQIVND in the germline V gene (reference sequence). Trimming left V 5 bases short and J 9 bases short, with 11 bases between. The CDR3 DNA follows: TGTGCCAGTAGTTTGGGCCCACGGCAGTACTTC. Encoded protein: CASSLGPRQYF.

The V and J genes are TRBV30 and TRBJ2-2, with D unclear. V was clipped by 0 bases and J by 1 base, with 3 bases between them. The CDR3 sequence is 13 residues long. Germline V gene lookup returns CDR1 GTSNPN and CDR2 SVGIG (reference sequence). CDR3 region: CAWSVRNTGELFF. Written as DNA, the CDR3 is TGTGCCTGGAGTGTACGGAACACCGGGGAGCTGTTTTTT.

CDR3 protein: CASSPRGTEAFF. The CDR3 DNA sequence: TGTGCCAGCAGCCCGCGGGGCACTGAAGCTTTCTTT. The chain links TRBV7-9 to TRBJ1-1; D uncertain. The CDR3 is made up of 12 amino acids. The V gene lost 5 bases and the J gene lost 4 bases, with 8 bases spanning the gap. In germline, CDR1 is SEHNR, CDR2 FQNEAQ (reference sequence).

V and J are TRBV5-1 and TRBJ2-6; either TRBD1 or TRBD2 may fit D (6 bases each). Trimming cost V 4 bases and J 0 bases, with 17 bases left between them. This CDR3 has 18 residues. Germline V gene data show CDR1 as SGHRS and CDR2 as YFSETQ. In nucleotides, the CDR3 is TGCGCCAGCAGCCTGGTCGGGGGCGCCAGCTCTGGGGCCAACGTCCTGACTTTC. This gives the protein CASSLVGGASSGANVLTF.

The J gene is TRBJ1-5, the V gene TRBV7-2; TRBD1 matches at 7 bases. The CDR3 runs to 13 residues. The V gene end was trimmed by 5 bases and the J gene end by 5 bases; junction bases not matched to a gene: 3. The germline gives CDR1 SGHTA, CDR2 FQGNSA. CDR3: CASSRDSDQPQHF. CDR3 DNA: TGTGCCAGCAGCCGGGACAGCGATCAGCCCCAGCATTTT.

This clone was observed a single time. The DNA of the CDR3 is TGTGCCAGCAGCCCCGAGGGAGGAGAGACCCAGTACTTC. This sequence encodes CASSPEGGETQYF. This chain uses TRBV13 with TRBJ2-5, with a possible D match to TRBD2 (6 bases). In germline, CDR1 is PRHDT, CDR2 FYEKMQ (reference sequence). V was pared by 5 bases and J by 4 bases, with 11 bases between. This CDR3 is built from 13 residues.

This chain joins TRBV2 and TRBJ2-1, with D possibly matching TRBD2 (6 bases). V dropped 8 bases and J dropped 7 bases, with 15 bases sitting between them. Germline lookup yields CDR1 SNHLY and CDR2 FYNNEI. CDR3 length: 13 amino acids. DNA for the CDR3: TGTGCCAGCCCCGCGGAGGGGCGAAATGAGCAGTTCTTC. As protein: CASPAEGRNEQFF.

The chain links TRBV6-5 to TRBJ2-6, with a tentative D call TRBD2 (5 bases). Germline CDR1 MNHEY, CDR2 SVGAGI. The CDR3 consists of 11 residues. V was clipped by 6 bases and J by 11 bases, with 8 bases between them. The CDR3 coding sequence is TGTGCCAGCAGGACCGGGGACGTCCTGACTTTC. It is translated as CASRTGDVLTF.

Only a few counts were recorded for this clone. The V call is TRBV5-6, the J call TRBJ2-5; tentative D call: TRBD2 (6 bases). This CDR3 has 14 amino acids. V was trimmed by 1 base and J by 4 bases, leaving 11 bases between them. Per the germline V gene, CDR1 is SGHDT and CDR2 is YYEEEE. The CDR3 DNA reads TGTGCCAGCAGCTTGACGGGAGATAGAGAGACCCAGTACTTC. It encodes CASSLTGDRETQYF.

This clone was observed once. J is TRBJ2-7 and V is TRBV6-1; D might be TRBD2 (5 bases). The V end lost 3 bases, the J end lost 0 bases, and 12 bases lay between the germline ends. This CDR3 region has 15 residues. Germline loops: CDR1 MNHNS, CDR2 SASEGT. The DNA of the CDR3 is TGTGCCAGCAGTGACGTCGGGGTTGACTCCTACGAGCAGTACTTC. Translating it yields CASSDVGVDSYEQYF.

The V gene is TRBV19, the J gene TRBJ1-1, with 8 bases aligning to TRBD1. The length of the CDR3 is 13 residues. V was clipped by 3 bases and J by 6 bases; unmatched bases: 3. The germline CDR1 and CDR2 sequences are LNHDA and SQIVND (reference sequence). CDR3 sequence (DNA): TGTGCCAGTAGTATTGGGGACAGGTCTGAAGCTTTCTTT. It translates to CASSIGDRSEAFF. The full variable domain, in which reference TRBV19 and TRBJ1-1 provide the parts outside the CDR3, is DGGITQSPKYLFRKEGQNVTLSCEQNLNHDAMYWYRQDPGQGLRLIYYSQIVNDFQKGDIAEGYSVSREKKESFPLTVTSAQKNPTAFYLCASSIGDRSEAFFGQGTRLTVV.

V usage is TRBV30 and J usage is TRBJ2-7; 8 bases fit TRBD2. This CDR3 has 15 amino acids. Germline V CDR1 and CDR2: GTSNPN, SVGIG (reference sequence). V shed 0 bases and J 1 base; nucleotides not matched to a gene: 5. CDR3 sequence (DNA): TGTGCCTGGAGTGTCGTAAGCGGGAGATCCTACGAGCAGTACTTC. Translation gives CAWSVVSGRSYEQYF.

In this sample, this clone turned up a few times. CDR3 loop: CASSPAYSSGYTF. As DNA, the CDR3 is TGTGCCAGCAGCCCCGCATATAGCTCTGGCTACACCTTC. The chain couples TRBV9 to TRBJ1-2, with D unresolved. Germline V gives CDR1 SGDLS, CDR2 YYNGEE. CDR3 length: 13 amino acids. Trimming shortened V by 4 bases and J by 7 bases, and 14 bases separated the two germline ends.

The rearrangement joins TRBV18 to TRBJ1-1; tentatively, D is TRBD1 (5 bases). The CDR3 length is 13 residues. Trimming cost V 6 bases and J 4 bases, with 12 bases left between them. Germline loops: CDR1 KGHSH, CDR2 LQKENI. CDR3 sequence (DNA): TGTGCCAGCTCCGCTAGCGGGGGCACTGAAGCTTTCTTT. Translating it yields CASSASGGTEAFF.

This clone occurred once. The rearrangement links TRBV2 to TRBJ1-2; D perhaps matches TRBD1 (6 bases). This CDR3 spans 16 amino acids. Germline V gene sequence: CDR1 SNHLY, CDR2 FYNNEI. Trimming shortened V by 3 bases and J by 7 bases, and 21 bases separated the two germline ends. The CDR3 is CASSEVGGTSSTGYTF. CDR3 bases: TGTGCCAGCAGTGAGGTAGGGGGTACGTCTTCTACTGGCTACACCTTC. Full variable domain (outside the CDR3, taken from reference TRBV2 and TRBJ1-2): EPEVTQTPSHQVTQMGQEVILRCVPISNHLYFYWYRQILGQKVEFLVSFYNNEISEKSEIFDDQFSVERPDGSNFTLKIRSTKLEDSAMYFCASSEVGGTSSTGYTFGSGTRLTVV.

The rearrangement uses TRBV21-1 and TRBJ2-4; the D call in the table, TRBD2, was not verified against the DNA. TRBV21-1 is designated a pseudogene. The CDR3 loop spans 13 amino acids. The CDR3 nucleotides are TGTGCCAGACGGGAGAACGCGGGAAACATTCAGTACTTC. Protein: CARRENAGNIQYF.

The chain combines TRBV6-5 with TRBJ2-5; 7 bases align to TRBD1. The CDR3 loop spans 14 amino acids. CDR1 and CDR2 from the germline V gene are MNHEY and SVGAGI. V dropped 1 base and J dropped 3; count of bases not matched to a gene: 2. The CDR3 region is CASSYYQGEETQYF. CDR3 bases: TGTGCCAGCAGTTACTACCAGGGGGAAGAGACCCAGTACTTC.

The sample holds a few counts of this clone. V gene TRBV6-5 combines with J gene TRBJ1-1, with 7 bases fitting TRBD1. Germline CDR1 reads MNHEY; CDR2 reads SVGAGI. The CDR3 loop spans 14 amino acids. Trimming removed 2 bases from V and 9 bases from J; junction bases left unmatched: 9. CDR3 sequence (DNA): TGTGCCAGCAGTTACCAAATCCGGGACAGAAAAGCTTTCTTT. As protein: CASSYQIRDRKAFF.

The rearrangement uses TRBV5-4 and TRBJ2-7; D remains ambiguous. Trimming left V 4 bases short and J 2 bases short, with 7 bases between. Germline loops: CDR1 SGHNT, CDR2 YYREEE (reference sequence). The CDR3 spans 12 residues. CDR3 residues: CASSDDTYEQYF. The CDR3 nucleotides read TGTGCCAGCAGCGATGACACCTACGAGCAGTACTTC.

The chain is built from TRBV5-5 and TRBJ1-1; tentatively, D is TRBD1 (5 bases). CDR3 length: 16 amino acids. V gave up 0 bases and J gave up 7 bases, with 19 bases separating them. From germline, CDR1 is SGHKS and CDR2 YYEKEE (reference sequence). The CDR3 bases are TGTGCCAGCAGCTTGGCGGACACAGGATTTGGGGATGAAGCTTTCTTT. This gives the protein CASSLADTGFGDEAFF.

The CDR3 nucleotides are TGTGCCAGCTCAAACACTGAAGCTTTCTTT. This gives the protein CASSNTEAFF. The V and J genes are TRBV7-9 and TRBJ1-1; unclear D gene. The CDR3 sequence is 10 residues long. Trimming took off 8 bases at V and 2 bases at J, with 3 bases between the two ends. The V gene's germline CDR1 is SEHNR and CDR2 FQNEAQ (reference sequence).

The chain uses TRBV5-1 and TRBJ2-5, with D unresolved. The CDR3 has 15 residues. Trimming shortened V by 4 bases and J by 5 bases, and 18 bases separated the two germline ends. The germline V gene has CDR1 SGHRS and CDR2 YFSETQ. The CDR3, as DNA: TGCGCCAGCAGCACGATGACGAACATGATCGAGACCCAGTACTTC. It is translated as CASSTMTNMIETQYF. Supplemented by reference TRBV5-1 and TRBJ2-5, the full variable domain reads KAGVTQTPRYLIKTRGQQVTLSCSPISGHRSVSWYQQTPGQGLQFLFEYFSETQRNKGNFPGRFSGRQFSNSRSEMNVSTLELGDSALYLCASSTMTNMIETQYFGPGTRLLVL.

The CDR3 bases are TGTGCCAGTATTTCAATAGCGGGAGCATACAATGAGCAGTTCTTC. Encoded protein: CASISIAGAYNEQFF. This chain links TRBV19 with TRBJ2-1; TRBD2 agrees at 9 bases. The germline V gene has CDR1 LNHDA and CDR2 SQIVND (reference sequence). The V and J ends lost 7 bases and 4 bases, in that order; junction bases with no gene match: 8. CDR3 length equals 15 residues.

A word on this clone: Other DNA sequences of this sample code for an identical CDR3. V gene TRBV5-1 combines with J gene TRBJ1-2; D is unclear. From germline, CDR1 is SGHRS and CDR2 YFSETQ. V gave up 2 bases and J gave up 4 bases, with 9 bases separating them. The CDR3 is 13 amino acids. The chain's CDR3 is CASSFGTAYGYTF. Here the CDR3 DNA reads TGCGCCAGCAGCTTCGGCACAGCCTATGGCTACACCTTC.

The J gene is TRBJ1-3, the V gene TRBV9, with D perhaps matching TRBD1 (6 bases). CDR3 length: 17 amino acids. The V gene lost 5 bases and the J gene lost 0 bases, with 18 bases spanning the gap. The germline CDR1 and CDR2 sequences are SGDLS and YYNGEE. CDR3 amino acids: CASSVYDRTVSGNTIYF. The CDR3 DNA is TGTGCCAGCAGTGTTTATGACCGGACAGTCTCTGGAAACACCATATATTTT.